The 21 T cell receptor beta chains below were found in one sample sequenced in a study of blood T cell repertoires in COVID-19. Sequenced by immunoSEQ multiplex PCR; TCRdb stores in-frame clones only, minus some. The table shows about 250,000 clones, with 85% to 90% occurring only once. Material: peripheral blood. These receptors all come from a woman aged 40-49 years who had recovered from COVID-19.

The chain carries TRBV7-9 and TRBJ2-2; 8 bases map to TRBD2. The germline V gene encodes CDR1 SEHNR and CDR2 FQNEAQ (reference sequence). This CDR3 is 15 amino acids long. J was trimmed by 3 bases and V by 5 bases; bases with no gene match: 5. The CDR3 spells CASSPRTSYTGELFF. The CDR3 DNA is TGTGCCAGCAGCCCCAGGACTAGCTACACCGGGGAGCTGTTTTTT.

The chain is built from TRBV7-6 and TRBJ2-5; TRBD2 matches 7 bases. V gave up 1 base and J gave up 2 bases; unmatched junction bases: 7. The CDR3 spans 16 residues. The V gene's germline CDR1 is SGHVS and CDR2 FNYEAQ. In DNA, the CDR3 is TGTGCCAGCAGCTTAGGGGCGGGAGTTCGGCAAGAGACCCAGTACTTC. Translated: CASSLGAGVRQETQYF.

The CDR3 loop reads CASSLGRGEQYF. For the CDR3, the DNA is TGTGCCAGCAGCTTAGGGAGGGGCGAGCAGTACTTC. The J gene is TRBJ2-7, the V gene TRBV11-1; tentative D call: TRBD2 (6 bases). CDR3 length: 12 residues. Trimming removed 1 base at V and 6 bases at J, with 7 bases between. The germline CDR1 and CDR2 sequences are SGHAT and FQDESV (reference sequence).

This clone was detected only once. This chain links TRBV7-3 with TRBJ2-1, with D possibly being TRBD1 (6 bases). Between the trimmed V and J ends, which lost 5 bases and 10 bases, there was a span of 15 bases. There are 13 residues in the CDR3. Germline lookup yields CDR1 SGHTA and CDR2 FQGTGA. The DNA for the CDR3 is TGTGCCAGCAGCCCGGAGGCCCAGGGGGAGCAGTTCTTC. This gives the protein CASSPEAQGEQFF.

In this sample, this clone turned up a few times. J is TRBJ2-1 and V is TRBV3-1 (or the pseudogene TRBV3-2); D gene uncertain. Trimming removed 0 bases from V and 0 bases from J, with 18 bases in between. The CDR3 is 19 residues long. Looked up from germline, CDR1 is LGHDT and CDR2 is YNNKEL (reference sequence). The CDR3 sequence is CASSQDPRPGPSSYNEQFF. The CDR3 region has the DNA TGTGCCAGCAGCCAAGATCCGCGGCCCGGCCCTAGCTCCTACAATGAGCAGTTCTTC.

The chain uses TRBV20-1 and TRBJ1-1; D gene unclear. The V gene's germline CDR1 is DFQATT and CDR2 SNEGSKA (reference sequence). The CDR3 totals 11 residues. V dropped 8 bases and J dropped 2 bases, with 9 bases sitting between them. The CDR3 sequence is CSTPYNTEAFF. The DNA for the CDR3 is TGCAGTACCCCCTATAACACTGAAGCTTTCTTT.

A word on this clone: Other DNA sequences from this sample encode an identical CDR3 as well. The V gene is TRBV5-6, the J gene TRBJ1-1, with D maybe TRBD1 (5 bases). This CDR3 has 13 amino acids. V shed 1 base and J shed 4 bases, with 8 bases lying between them. From germline, CDR1 is SGHDT and CDR2 YYEEEE. The CDR3 protein is CASSLRGGTEAFF. The DNA for the CDR3 is TGTGCCAGCAGCTTGCGGGGGGGCACTGAAGCTTTCTTT.

The chain carries TRBV6-6 and TRBJ2-3; TRBD2 might be the D (6 bases). V gave up 2 bases and J gave up 0 bases, with 9 bases separating them. The CDR3 runs 15 residues. Germline V CDR1 and CDR2: MNHNY, SVGAGI (reference sequence). This CDR3 reads CASSYAGTSTDTQYF. As DNA, the CDR3 is TGTGCCAGCAGTTACGCCGGGACTAGCACAGATACGCAGTATTTT.

This chain joins TRBV7-9 and TRBJ2-7; a weak D match, TRBD2 (6 bases). Germline CDR1 SEHNR, CDR2 FQNEAQ (reference sequence). V lost 6 bases and J lost 3, with 18 bases in between. The CDR3 runs 15 residues. In DNA, the CDR3 is TGTGCCAGCAGGTCGGGAGAGGGGCCCCACTACGAGCAGTACTTC. Its translation is CASRSGEGPHYEQYF. Full variable domain (outside the CDR3, taken from reference TRBV7-9 and TRBJ2-7): DTGVSQNPRHKITKRGQNVTFRCDPISEHNRLYWYRQTLGQGPEFLTYFQNEAQLEKSRLLSDRFSAERPKGSFSTLEIQRTEQGDSAMYLCASRSGEGPHYEQYFGPGTRLTVT.

The V gene is TRBV4-1, the J gene TRBJ2-1; 9 bases match TRBD1. The germline V gene has CDR1 MGHRA and CDR2 YSYEKL. Trimming took 1 base from V and 4 from J; bases not matched to a gene: 5. CDR3 length equals 16 residues. DNA for the CDR3: TGCGCCAGCAGCCAAGGCGGGACAGGGAGATACAATGAGCAGTTCTTC. The encoded protein is CASSQGGTGRYNEQFF.

The chain links TRBV12-3 or TRBV12-4 to TRBJ1-2; perhaps TRBD1 as D (5 bases). V was pared by 5 bases and J by 8 bases, with 12 bases between. This CDR3 is built from 12 residues. CDR3: CASSPGVPGYTF. CDR3 DNA: TGTGCCAGCAGTCCGGGGGTTCCCGGCTACACCTTC.

This clone was seen once. The genes are TRBV7-6 and TRBJ2-7; no firm D call. V was cut by 5 bases and J by 5 bases, with 4 bases left in between. This CDR3 has 10 amino acids. CDR1 is SGHVS and CDR2 is FNYEAQ in the germline V gene. The CDR3 here is CASSRDEQYV. CDR3 DNA sequence: TGTGCCAGCAGCCGGGACGAGCAGTACGTC.

The gene calls are TRBV5-1 and TRBJ2-1; 9 bases map to TRBD1. The germline V gene encodes CDR1 SGHRS and CDR2 YFSETQ. Losses at the gene ends were 4 bases for V and 9 bases for J; bases not matched to a gene: 11. The CDR3 runs to 15 residues. The CDR3 protein is CASSPPGTGRGEQFF. Here the CDR3 DNA reads TGCGCCAGCAGCCCCCCCGGGACAGGGAGGGGTGAGCAGTTCTTC.

The J gene is TRBJ1-1, the V gene TRBV29-1; 7 positions match TRBD1. The CDR3 loop spans 13 amino acids. The trim removed 6 bases at V and 1 base at J, leaving 5 bases unmatched. Germline V gene data show CDR1 as SQVTM and CDR2 as ANQGSEA. CDR3 region: CSVIEGANTEAFF. The CDR3 region has the DNA TGCAGCGTCATCGAGGGGGCGAACACTGAAGCTTTCTTT.

The rearrangement joins TRBV7-9 to TRBJ2-5; TRBD2 matches 11 bases. Germline V gene data show CDR1 as SEHNR and CDR2 as FQNEAQ (reference sequence). The CDR3 is 15 residues long. The trim removed 2 bases at V and 5 bases at J, leaving 4 bases unmatched. The CDR3 bases are TGTGCCAGCAGCTTACCGGGACTAGCGGTGGAGACCCAGTACTTC. Amino acid sequence: CASSLPGLAVETQYF.

The rearrangement joins TRBV7-3 to TRBJ2-4; D unresolved. Germline V lookup: CDR1 SGHTA, CDR2 FQGTGA. The CDR3 extends over 18 amino acids. The germline V and J ends were trimmed by 5 bases and 0 bases, with 20 bases remaining between them. CDR3 amino acids: CASSPPRPAALAKNIQYF. The CDR3, as DNA: TGTGCCAGCAGCCCCCCCCGCCCGGCGGCCCTAGCCAAAAACATTCAGTACTTC.

The J gene is TRBJ2-1, the V gene TRBV19; 7 nucleotides match TRBD1. This CDR3 comprises 16 residues. In germline, CDR1 is LNHDA, CDR2 SQIVND (reference sequence). Trimming took 5 bases from V and 0 from J; bases not matched to a gene: 7. DNA of the CDR3: TGTGCCAGTAGTGCAAACAGGGGTCACTCCTACAATGAGCAGTTCTTC. Translation: CASSANRGHSYNEQFF.

This clone was recorded once. This chain links TRBV28 with TRBJ1-5; D is possibly TRBD1 (5 bases). The V gene's germline CDR1 is MDHEN and CDR2 SYDVKM. Trimming took off 6 bases at V and 0 bases at J, with 12 bases between the two ends. CDR3 length: 15 amino acids. Here the CDR3 DNA reads TGTGCCAGCAGCCCACAGGACTATAGCAATCAGCCCCAGCATTTT. It yields the protein CASSPQDYSNQPQHF.

This clone appeared a few times. The chain joins TRBV7-9 to TRBJ1-2; 9 bases align to TRBD1. This CDR3 has 15 amino acids. V shed 1 base, J shed 2 bases, and the junction held 2 bases outside the gene matches. Germline V CDR1 and CDR2: SEHNR, FQNEAQ (reference sequence). The CDR3 region is CASSLVTGGNYGYTF. The CDR3 DNA sequence: TGTGCCAGCAGCTTAGTGACAGGGGGGAACTATGGCTACACCTTC. The entire variable domain, with the rest obtained from reference TRBV7-9 and TRBJ1-2, is as follows: DTGVSQNPRHKITKRGQNVTFRCDPISEHNRLYWYRQTLGQGPEFLTYFQNEAQLEKSRLLSDRFSAERPKGSFSTLEIQRTEQGDSAMYLCASSLVTGGNYGYTFGSGTRLTVV.

The chain is built from TRBV7-2 and TRBJ1-1; D gene ambiguous. Trimming took 5 bases from V and 11 from J, leaving 12 bases between them. Germline CDR1 SGHTA, CDR2 FQGNSA. This CDR3 region has 11 residues. The CDR3 spells CASSPPPGAFF. The CDR3, as DNA: TGTGCCAGCAGCCCCCCCCCGGGGGCTTTCTTT.

The V and J genes are TRBV19 and TRBJ2-1; maybe TRBD2 (6 bases). The CDR3 is 15 amino acids. Germline assignment: CDR1 LNHDA and CDR2 SQIVND (reference sequence). Trimming cost V 6 bases and J 10 bases, with 22 bases left between them. The CDR3 DNA is TGTGCCAGTAGCCTCGGGCTACCCTGGGGGGACGAGCAGTTCTTC. Translated, it gives CASSLGLPWGDEQFF.